One T cell receptor beta chain is described in this entry. A second about 7 to 11 cycle PCR used barcoded and J-beta primers. Via MiXCR, TCRdb re-called the 5' RACE reads, giving one row per CDR3 protein. The profile covers 1.5 million to 2 million distinct CDR3 sequences, with about 35% appearing a single time and about 11% taken by the ten largest. Donation came from healthy Caucasian individuals in Russia who were aged roughly 6 to 95. This sample is drawn from a study of blood T cells in healthy people across ages. Germline V gene lookup returns CDR1 DFQATT and CDR2 SNEGSKA (reference sequence). V lost 6 bases to trimming and J lost 7 bases, with 19 bases between them. This CDR3 has 13 residues.

The receptor was derived from a woman in her thirties in good health. The material sequenced was blood. The gene calls are TRBV20-1 and TRBJ2-7; D could derive from TRBD1 or TRBD2 (5 bases each). In DNA form, the CDR3 reads TGCAGTGCCAACGAGTCTTGGGACCCTGAGCAGTACTTC. Translating gives CSANESWDPEQYF.